This TCR beta chain was obtained from a study of T-cell reconstitution after alpha-beta-depleted transplantation in children (dated by TCRdb to about 2016). General notes on the study: T-cell immune reconstitution after TCRalphabeta/CD19-depleted allogeneic hematopoietic cell transplantation in children was quantitatively tracked in the study by means of TCR repertoire profiling. Paper-wide results and their limitations: The apparently early alphabetaT-cell count recovery about two months after transplant was reportedly dependent on only several hundred rapidly expanded clones derived from non-depleted graft cells. In some patients, high TCRbeta diversity at day 60 was attributed to recipient T cells and intrathymic progenitors that had survived conditioning. Over subsequent months, a decline in hyperexpanded clone frequencies was noted, and after one year, T-cell counts and TCRbeta diversity were mostly ascribed to newly produced T cells.

This clonotype occurred a few times. The antigen it binds to is not known. Base quality data are lacking; no much larger clone is found one base away. Libraries were built with PCR. Sequenced using an Illumina HiSeq 2500. To normalize quantification of the TCRbeta repertoire, the TCR libraries were built with molecular barcoding that relied on unique molecular identifiers. TCRdb reprocessed the public reads (quality trimming at Q25 with fastp, clone calling with MiXCR) and kept in-frame beta chains. Records with the same CDR3 protein are collapsed into one entry carrying the most frequent genes and DNA. The sample data list a few hundred thousand distinct CDR3 sequences, and over 10% of these were observed just once. The ten largest make up 2% to 2.5% of the sample. The treatment or condition label, as the study defines it: allogeneic hematopoietic cell transplantation with graft depleted of TCRalphabeta T cells and CD19 B cells. The children who served as transplant recipients had been given grafts of TCRalphabeta/CD19-depleted allogeneic hematopoietic cells.

The germline V gene gives CDR1 as MDHEN and CDR2 as SYDVKM. After removal of 3 bases from V and 4 bases from J, the junction retains 5 bases not matched to a gene. The CDR3, cysteine through phenylalanine, is 14 amino acids long. Only the CDR3 portion is preserved as DNA: 42 bases, with reading frame beginning at the first base. The receptor comes from a male patient younger than 18 who had a stem cell transplant for acute myeloid leukemia, so the T cells may come from the graft donor. The sequencing used PBMCs, mostly from graft donor cells, collected 360 days after TCRalphabeta/CD19-depleted stem cell transplant. Rearrangement joined TRBV28 to TRBJ2-5; a stretch of 7 junction bases matches TRBD1. For the CDR3, the sequence is CASSFRGQGETQYF. The nucleotide sequence reads as follows: TGTGCCAGCAGTTTTAGGGGGCAGGGAGAGACCCAGTACTTC.